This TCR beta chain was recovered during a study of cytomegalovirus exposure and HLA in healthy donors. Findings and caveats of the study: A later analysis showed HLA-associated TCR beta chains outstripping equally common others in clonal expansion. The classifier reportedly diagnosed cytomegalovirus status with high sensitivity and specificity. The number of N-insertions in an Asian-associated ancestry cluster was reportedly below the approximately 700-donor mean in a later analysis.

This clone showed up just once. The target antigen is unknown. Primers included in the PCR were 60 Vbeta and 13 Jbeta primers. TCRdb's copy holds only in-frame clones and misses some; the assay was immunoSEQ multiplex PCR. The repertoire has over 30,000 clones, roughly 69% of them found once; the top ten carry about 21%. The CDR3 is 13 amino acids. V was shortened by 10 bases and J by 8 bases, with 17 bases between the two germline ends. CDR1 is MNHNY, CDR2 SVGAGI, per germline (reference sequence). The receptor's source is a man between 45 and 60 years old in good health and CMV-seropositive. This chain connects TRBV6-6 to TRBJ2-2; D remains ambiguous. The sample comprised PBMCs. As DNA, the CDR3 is TGTGCCACCCAGACTGCCGGCTTTGGGGAGCTGTTTTTT. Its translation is CATQTAGFGELFF.